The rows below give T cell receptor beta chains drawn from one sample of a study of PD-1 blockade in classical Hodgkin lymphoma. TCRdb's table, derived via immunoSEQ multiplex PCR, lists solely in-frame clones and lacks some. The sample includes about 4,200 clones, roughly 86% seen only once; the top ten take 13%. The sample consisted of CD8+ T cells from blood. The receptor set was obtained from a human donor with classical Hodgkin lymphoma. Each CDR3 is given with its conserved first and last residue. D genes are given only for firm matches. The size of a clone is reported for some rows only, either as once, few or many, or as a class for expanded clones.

cdr3_aa: CAIRDRGSSYEQYF; cdr3_nt: TGTGCCATCAGGGACAGGGGCAGCTCCTACGAGCAGTACTTC; j_call: TRBJ2-7; v_call: TRBV10-3; clone_size: NA; d_call: TRBD1; cdr3_length: 14
cdr3_aa: CASSNGRAAYEQYF; cdr3_nt: TGTGCCAGCAGCAACGGGCGGGCAGCGTACGAGCAGTACTTC; j_call: TRBJ2-7; v_call: TRBV6-5; clone_size: few; d_call: NA; cdr3_length: 14
cdr3_aa: CASSQDGSYGYTF; cdr3_nt: TGCGCCAGCAGCCAAGATGGGTCCTATGGCTACACCTTC; j_call: TRBJ1-2; v_call: TRBV4-3; clone_size: NA; d_call: NA; cdr3_length: 13
cdr3_aa: CASSLEQAPHGYTF; cdr3_nt: TGCGCCAGCAGCTTGGAACAGGCCCCCCATGGCTACACCTTC; j_call: TRBJ1-2; v_call: TRBV5-1; clone_size: few; d_call: NA; cdr3_length: 14
cdr3_aa: CASSPPGPEAFF; cdr3_nt: TGCGCCAGCAGCCCACCGGGTCCTGAAGCTTTCTTT; j_call: TRBJ1-1; v_call: TRBV5-1; clone_size: NA; d_call: NA; cdr3_length: 12
cdr3_aa: CASNGLEVVGYNEQFF; cdr3_nt: TGTGCCAGCAATGGACTAGAGGTGGTTGGGTACAATGAGCAGTTCTTC; j_call: TRBJ2-1; v_call: TRBV28; clone_size: NA; d_call: TRBD2; cdr3_length: 16
cdr3_aa: CASTLPGGEQFF; cdr3_nt: TGTGCCAGCACCTTACCTGGGGGTGAGCAGTTCTTC; j_call: TRBJ2-1; v_call: TRBV2; clone_size: few; d_call: NA; cdr3_length: 12
cdr3_aa: CATSTLTGPTVYNEQFF; cdr3_nt: TGTGCCACCAGCACGCTTACGGGTCCCACAGTCTACAATGAGCAGTTCTTC; j_call: TRBJ2-1; v_call: TRBV15; clone_size: NA; d_call: NA; cdr3_length: 17
cdr3_aa: CASSIDATDTQYF; cdr3_nt: TGTGCCAGTAGTATAGACGCAACAGATACGCAGTATTTT; j_call: TRBJ2-3; v_call: TRBV19; clone_size: NA; d_call: NA; cdr3_length: 13
cdr3_aa: CASATVVAVYNEQFF; cdr3_nt: TGTGCCAGCGCGACGGTGGTAGCGGTTTACAATGAGCAGTTCTTC; j_call: TRBJ2-1; v_call: TRBV7-2; clone_size: NA; d_call: NA; cdr3_length: 15
cdr3_aa: CASSQRTSNYEQYF; cdr3_nt: TGCGCCAGCAGCCAGCGGACTAGCAATTACGAGCAGTACTTC; j_call: TRBJ2-7; v_call: TRBV4-3; clone_size: NA; d_call: TRBD2; cdr3_length: 14